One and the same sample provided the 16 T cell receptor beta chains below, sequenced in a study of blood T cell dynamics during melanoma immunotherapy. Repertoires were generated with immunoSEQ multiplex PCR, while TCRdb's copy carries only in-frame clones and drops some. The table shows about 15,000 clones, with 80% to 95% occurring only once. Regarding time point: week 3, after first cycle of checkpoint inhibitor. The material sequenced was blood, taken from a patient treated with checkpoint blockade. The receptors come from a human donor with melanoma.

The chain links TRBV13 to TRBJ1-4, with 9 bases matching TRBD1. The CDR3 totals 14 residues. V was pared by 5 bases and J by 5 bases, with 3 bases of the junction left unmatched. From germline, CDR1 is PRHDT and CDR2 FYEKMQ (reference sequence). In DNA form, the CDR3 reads TGTGCCAGCAGCCGGACAGGGGAGAATGAAAAACTGTTTTTT. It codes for CASSRTGENEKLFF.

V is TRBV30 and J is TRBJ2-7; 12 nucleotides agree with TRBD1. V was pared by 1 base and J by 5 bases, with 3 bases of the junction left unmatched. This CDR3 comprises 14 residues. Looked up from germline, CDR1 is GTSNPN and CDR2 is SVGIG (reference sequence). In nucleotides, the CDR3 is TGTGCCTGGAGTGCCGGGACAGGGGGCCACGAGCAGTACTTC. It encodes CAWSAGTGGHEQYF.

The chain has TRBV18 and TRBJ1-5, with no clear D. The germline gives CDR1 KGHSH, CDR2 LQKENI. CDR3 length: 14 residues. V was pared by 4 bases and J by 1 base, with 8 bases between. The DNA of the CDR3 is TGTGCCAGCTCACTTCCGGAGAGCAATCAGCCCCAGCATTTT. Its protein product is CASSLPESNQPQHF.

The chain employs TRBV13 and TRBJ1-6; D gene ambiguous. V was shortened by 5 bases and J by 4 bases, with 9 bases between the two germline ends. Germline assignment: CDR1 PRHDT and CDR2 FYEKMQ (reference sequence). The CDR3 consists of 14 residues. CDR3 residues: CASSKDGYNSPLHF. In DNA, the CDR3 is TGTGCCAGCAGCAAGGACGGTTATAATTCACCCCTCCACTTT.

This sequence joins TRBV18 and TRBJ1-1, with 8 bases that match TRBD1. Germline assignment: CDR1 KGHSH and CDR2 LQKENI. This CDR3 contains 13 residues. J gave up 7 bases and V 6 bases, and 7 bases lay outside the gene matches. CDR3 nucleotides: TGTGCCAGCTCCTTCCAGGGGGCGTATGAAGCTTTCTTT. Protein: CASSFQGAYEAFF.

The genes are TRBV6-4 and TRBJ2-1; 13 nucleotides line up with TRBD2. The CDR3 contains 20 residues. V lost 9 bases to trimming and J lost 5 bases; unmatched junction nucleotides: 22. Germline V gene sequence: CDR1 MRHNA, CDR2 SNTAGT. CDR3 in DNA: TGTGCCAGACATGGCGGGGACTACGGGACTAGCGGGAATGCGCACAATGAGCAGTTCTTC. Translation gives CARHGGDYGTSGNAHNEQFF.

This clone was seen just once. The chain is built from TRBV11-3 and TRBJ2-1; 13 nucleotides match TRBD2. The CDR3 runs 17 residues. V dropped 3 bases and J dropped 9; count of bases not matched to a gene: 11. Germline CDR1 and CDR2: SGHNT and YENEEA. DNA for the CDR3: TGTGCCAGCAGCTTTGTCACACTAGCGGGAGGGCCCAGTGAGCAGTTCTTC. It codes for CASSFVTLAGGPSEQFF.

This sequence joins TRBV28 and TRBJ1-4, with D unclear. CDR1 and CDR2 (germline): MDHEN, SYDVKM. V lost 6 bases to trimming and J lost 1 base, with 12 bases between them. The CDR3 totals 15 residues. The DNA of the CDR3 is TGTGCCAGCAGCCCCCCCGGCATAACTAATGAAAAACTGTTTTTT. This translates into CASSPPGITNEKLFF.

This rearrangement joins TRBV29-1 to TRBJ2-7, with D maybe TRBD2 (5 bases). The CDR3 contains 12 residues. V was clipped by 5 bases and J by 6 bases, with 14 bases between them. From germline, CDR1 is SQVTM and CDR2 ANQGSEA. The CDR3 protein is CSVSLRAGEQYF. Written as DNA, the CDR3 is TGCAGCGTTTCTCTGAGGGCGGGCGAGCAGTACTTC.

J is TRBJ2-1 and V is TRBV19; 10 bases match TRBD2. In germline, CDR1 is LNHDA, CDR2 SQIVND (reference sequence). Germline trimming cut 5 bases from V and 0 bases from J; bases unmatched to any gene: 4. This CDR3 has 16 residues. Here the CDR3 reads CASSYSGGSSYNEQFF. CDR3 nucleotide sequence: TGTGCCAGTAGTTATAGCGGGGGGAGCTCCTACAATGAGCAGTTCTTC.

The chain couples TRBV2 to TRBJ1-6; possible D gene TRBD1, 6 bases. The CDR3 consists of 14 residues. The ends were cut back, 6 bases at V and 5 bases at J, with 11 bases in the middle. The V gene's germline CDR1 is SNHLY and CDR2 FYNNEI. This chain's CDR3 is CASRKAGDNSPLHF. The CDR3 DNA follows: TGTGCCAGCAGGAAGGCAGGGGATAATTCACCCCTCCACTTT. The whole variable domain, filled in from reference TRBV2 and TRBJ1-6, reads EPEVTQTPSHQVTQMGQEVILRCVPISNHLYFYWYRQILGQKVEFLVSFYNNEISEKSEIFDDQFSVERPDGSNFTLKIRSTKLEDSAMYFCASRKAGDNSPLHFGNGTRLTVT.

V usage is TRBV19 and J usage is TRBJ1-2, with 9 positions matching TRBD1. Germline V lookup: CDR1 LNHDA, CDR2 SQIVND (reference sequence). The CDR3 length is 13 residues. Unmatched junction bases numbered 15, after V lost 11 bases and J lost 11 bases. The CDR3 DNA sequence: TGTGCCGGCTCTCGACAGGGGGATCGATCGTACACCTTC. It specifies CAGSRQGDRSYTF.

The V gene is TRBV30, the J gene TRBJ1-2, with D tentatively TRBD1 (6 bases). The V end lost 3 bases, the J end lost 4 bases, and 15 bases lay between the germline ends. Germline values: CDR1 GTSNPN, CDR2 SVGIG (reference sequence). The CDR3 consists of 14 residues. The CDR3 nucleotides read TGTGCCTGGAGAATACTGGGGGGCGCCTATGGCTACACCTTC. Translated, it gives CAWRILGGAYGYTF.

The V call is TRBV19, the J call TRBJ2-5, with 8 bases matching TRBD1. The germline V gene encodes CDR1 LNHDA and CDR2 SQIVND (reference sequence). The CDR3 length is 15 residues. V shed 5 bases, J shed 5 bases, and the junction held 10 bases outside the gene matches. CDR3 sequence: CASSASQGAGETQYF. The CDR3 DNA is TGTGCCAGTAGTGCGTCCCAGGGGGCCGGGGAGACCCAGTACTTC.

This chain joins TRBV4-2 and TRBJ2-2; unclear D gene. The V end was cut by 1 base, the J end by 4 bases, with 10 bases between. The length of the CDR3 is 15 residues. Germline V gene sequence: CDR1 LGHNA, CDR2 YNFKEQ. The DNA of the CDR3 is TGTGCCAGCAGCCAAGGTATGGCATTCACCGGGGAGCTGTTTTTT. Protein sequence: CASSQGMAFTGELFF.

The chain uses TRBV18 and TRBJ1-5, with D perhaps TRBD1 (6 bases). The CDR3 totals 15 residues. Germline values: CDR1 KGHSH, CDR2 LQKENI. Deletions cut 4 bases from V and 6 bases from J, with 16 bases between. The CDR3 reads CASSHTDEGGQPQHF. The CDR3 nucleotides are TGTGCCAGCTCACATACCGATGAGGGGGGTCAGCCCCAGCATTTT.